Sequencing of this T cell receptor (beta chain) was carried out in a study of a mutant IDH1 vaccine in newly diagnosed glioma. Across the study: Treated patients had a mean age of about 37 years and a sex split that was around 60% male and roughly 40% female.

Study results and limitations: Vaccine-induced responses were seen in approximately 93% of patients, spanning several MHC alleles.

Comment on this clone: The antigen remains unidentified.

Time point: baseline, week 1 (first vaccination visit). The treatment here: pre-vaccination baseline after standard-of-care therapy. Germline CDR1 and CDR2: MGHDK and SYGVNS. V was shortened by 3 bases and J by 8 bases, with 4 bases between the two germline ends. CDR3 length equals 10 residues. The repertoire was sequenced with immunoSEQ multiplex PCR; TCRdb's copy has only in-frame clones and lacks some. The sample consists of tens of thousands of clones, 80% to 90% of them appearing once. The chain couples TRBV25-1 to TRBJ1-1; D not certain. The source is a woman in her 40s with glioma. Source: PBMCs, taken from a glioma patient treated with radiotherapy, temozolomide or both. CDR3 loop: CASSDLEAFF. CDR3 nucleotide sequence: TGTGCCAGCAGTGATCTAGAAGCTTTCTTT.